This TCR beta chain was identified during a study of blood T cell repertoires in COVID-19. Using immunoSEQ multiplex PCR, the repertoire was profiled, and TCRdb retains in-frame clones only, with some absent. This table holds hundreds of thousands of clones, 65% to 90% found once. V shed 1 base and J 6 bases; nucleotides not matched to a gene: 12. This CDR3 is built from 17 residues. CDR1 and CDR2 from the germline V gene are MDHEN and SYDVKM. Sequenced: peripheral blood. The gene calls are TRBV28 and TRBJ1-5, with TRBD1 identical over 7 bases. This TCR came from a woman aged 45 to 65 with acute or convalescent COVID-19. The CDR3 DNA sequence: TGTGCCAGCAGTTTATACGGGTCCAGGGGGGCGGTTCAGCCCCAGCATTTT. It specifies CASSLYGSRGAVQPQHF.